This paragraph reports one T cell receptor (beta chain). The record originates from a study of technical replicates of blood from a few donors. Some clones are missing from TCRdb's copy, which holds only in-frame ones; the method was immunoSEQ multiplex PCR. Among under 80,000 clones listed, 94% were seen once. Trimming took 8 bases from V and 7 from J, leaving 15 bases between them. Germline CDR1 SEHNR, CDR2 FQNEAQ (reference sequence). The CDR3 length is 13 residues. The V and J genes are TRBV7-9 and TRBJ2-1, with D possibly matching TRBD2 (5 bases). The sequenced sample was T cells isolated from PBMCs. This receptor was obtained from a human donor in good health. CDR3 protein: CASFFTGGNEQFF. The CDR3 bases are TGTGCCAGCTTTTTTACCGGCGGGAATGAGCAGTTCTTC.